The present TCR beta chain was sequenced within a study of blood T cell repertoires in COVID-19. Study in general: The study drew acute and convalescent COVID-19 samples from the United States, Italy and Spain. Sample material is recorded as cDNA or gDNA derived from T cells, B-cell-depleted T cells, or PBMCs.

This table comes from immunoSEQ multiplex PCR, and its TCRdb copy is limited to in-frame clones, with some not included. Here the sample spans approximately 190,000 clones, about 86% being singletons. V was shortened by 2 bases and J by 7 bases, with 21 bases between the two germline ends. The CDR3 extends over 17 amino acids. The V gene's germline CDR1 is LGHDT and CDR2 YNNKEL (reference sequence). The sequenced sample was peripheral blood. This TCR derives from a man aged 30 to 39 with active or convalescent COVID-19. V usage is TRBV3-1 (or the pseudogene TRBV3-2) and J usage is TRBJ1-5; a weak D match, TRBD1 (5 bases). CDR3 amino acids: CASSQKGRGFFRQPQHF. CDR3 nucleotides: TGTGCCAGCAGCCAAAAGGGGCGGGGATTCTTCCGGCAGCCCCAGCATTTT.